This T cell receptor (beta chain) came from a study of Ad26.COV2.S vaccination and SARS-CoV-2 variants. Study background: Participant was drawn from the COV1001 Ad26.COV2.S trial arm. Broader study findings: After vaccination, reports described spike-specific CD8+ and CD4+ T cell responses as showing substantial breadth.

As to this clone: What it recognizes is unknown.

Profiling relied on immunoSEQ multiplex PCR, and the TCRdb table lists in-frame clones only, not all of them. In the table there are under 500,000 clones, 92% of which are singletons. Treatment here: some 19 received Ad26.COV2.S at low or high dose, single or two shots; about 5 received placebo; per-sample allocation not given. The samples date from day 63 after the first vaccine or placebo injection. This CDR3 is built from 15 residues. Trimming shortened V by 5 bases and J by 0 bases, and 11 bases separated the two germline ends. Germline loops: CDR1 MNHEY, CDR2 SVGEGT. This chain uses TRBV6-2 or TRBV6-3 with TRBJ1-5, with no clear D. The sample consisted of peripheral blood, taken in a trial of Ad26.COV2.S vaccine versus placebo. The receptor was derived from a person between 18 and 59 years old who received the Ad26.COV2.S COVID-19 vaccine or a placebo. Written as DNA, the CDR3 is TGTGCCAGCAGTCCCACTAGTTATAGCAATCAGCCCCAGCATTTT. Translating gives CASSPTSYSNQPQHF.